This T cell receptor (beta chain) was obtained from a study of blood T cell repertoires in COVID-19. Everyone who took part was about 18 to 90 years old, and they came from 20 to 25 US areas. Repertoires were generated with immunoSEQ multiplex PCR, while TCRdb's copy carries only in-frame clones and drops some. The top ten clones hold roughly 1.2% of a sample with approximately 380,000 clones, around 89% of them seen once. This receptor was obtained from a woman under 30 who had recovered from COVID-19. The sample comprised PBMCs or T cells enriched from blood (not recorded which).

CDR3 sequence: CASSYVEGRQPQHF. The DNA of the CDR3 is TGTGCCAGCAGTTACGTAGAGGGCAGGCAGCCCCAGCATTTT. This chain links TRBV6-2 or TRBV6-3 with TRBJ1-5; no definite D call. This CDR3 contains 14 residues. Trimming pared 2 bases from V and 7 bases from J, leaving 12 bases between. The germline V gene has CDR1 MNHEY and CDR2 SVGEGT.